These 32 T cell receptor beta chains originate from one sample sequenced in a study of T cells in Graves' hyperthyroidism and ophthalmopathy (dated by TCRdb to between 2019 and 2020). Library preparation used multiplex PCR. Sequencing was performed on an Illumina HiSeq 2000. The TCR beta CDR3 regions were amplified from RNA transcripts. For the first round of RT-PCR on the TCR CDR3, the HTBI primer set was used together with the Qiagen OneStep RT-PCR kit. Using fastp at Q25 and MiXCR, TCRdb reprocessed the public reads and kept productive beta chains. CDR3 protein duplicates are merged, each entry listing the most common genes and DNA. Present in this sample are 480,000 or so distinct CDR3 sequences, about 45% of which were seen just once. The ten largest clones add up to about 45% of the sample. Sequencing was carried out using peripheral blood or thyroid tissue (not recorded which). The receptors were sampled from an adult woman with Graves' disease, either hyperthyroidism or ophthalmopathy (not recorded which).

CDR3 region: CASNGSAGRKPQHF. The CDR3 DNA reads as TGTGCCAGCAACGGGTCGGCAGGGCGGAAGCCCCAGCATTTT. The chain joins TRBV6-1 to TRBJ1-5, with D perhaps matching TRBD1 (5 bases). The V and J ends lost 7 bases and 8 bases respectively, with 18 bases between them. Germline V gives CDR1 MNHNS, CDR2 SASEGT. There are 14 residues in the CDR3.

This clonotype was picked up many times. CDR3 coding DNA: TGTGCCAGCAGCTCAATAGACAGGGTCGGATACGAGCAGTACTTC. It is translated as CASSSIDRVGYEQYF. The chain joins TRBV7-8 to TRBJ2-7, with 7 bases lining up with TRBD1. Germline trimming cut 4 bases from V and 4 bases from J; bases unmatched to any gene: 10. The germline V gene has CDR1 SGHVS and CDR2 FQNEAQ. The CDR3 consists of 15 residues.

The chain carries TRBV11-3 and TRBJ2-2, with D possibly being TRBD2 (5 bases). The CDR3 extends over 13 amino acids. Germline CDR1 is SGHNT and CDR2 is YENEEA. The V gene lost 5 bases and the J gene lost 4 bases, with 8 bases spanning the gap. In DNA form, the CDR3 reads TGTGCCAGCAGCGCGGACTCCACCGGGGAGCTGTTTTTT. Its translation: CASSADSTGELFF.

This chain joins TRBV28 and TRBJ2-7, with TRBD1 matching 9 bases. CDR1 is MDHEN, CDR2 SYDVKM, per germline. V lost 5 bases to trimming and J lost 4 bases; unmatched junction nucleotides: 9. The length of the CDR3 is 15 residues. This CDR3 is CASSPPPGQGYEQYF. DNA for the CDR3: TGTGCCAGCAGTCCCCCACCGGGACAGGGTTACGAGCAGTACTTC.

This clonotype was counted between two and nine times. The V call is TRBV7-8, the J call TRBJ1-6, with D possibly being TRBD1 (5 bases). V shed 7 bases and J shed 8 bases, with 15 bases lying between them. Germline CDR1 SGHVS, CDR2 FQNEAQ. CDR3 length: 14 amino acids. This CDR3 reads CASNNLGADSPLHF. The CDR3 nucleotides are TGTGCCAGCAACAACCTCGGGGCTGATTCACCCCTCCACTTT.

This clonotype was seen at least ten times. The V gene is TRBV6-5, the J gene TRBJ1-5; D remains unclear. The V end was cut by 5 bases, the J end by 7 bases, with 9 bases between. There are 12 residues in the CDR3. The germline V gene has CDR1 MNHEY and CDR2 SVGAGI. As DNA, the CDR3 is TGTGCCAGCAGTGGACCTCAGCAGCCCCAGCATTTT. Translating it yields CASSGPQQPQHF.

Many counts were recorded for this clonotype. V gene TRBV5-1 combines with J gene TRBJ2-5; D unresolved. This CDR3 comprises 14 residues. Germline lookup yields CDR1 SGHRS and CDR2 YFSETQ. The V end was cut by 1 base, the J end by 1 base, with 8 bases between. The CDR3 sequence is CASSLISPQETQYF. In DNA form, the CDR3 reads TGCGCCAGCAGCTTGATTAGTCCCCAAGAGACCCAGTACTTC.

This clonotype was observed a handful of times. The rearrangement uses TRBV29-1 and TRBJ1-2; a weak D match, TRBD1 (6 bases). V was cut by 4 bases and J by 4 bases, with 16 bases left in between. Germline loops: CDR1 SQVTM, CDR2 ANQGSEA. The CDR3 length is 14 residues. The CDR3 DNA reads TGCAGCGTTGCTGGGGCAGGGGAGGGCTATGGCTACACCTTC. It yields the protein CSVAGAGEGYGYTF. Combining the CDR3 with reference TRBV29-1 and TRBJ1-2 gives the whole variable domain SAVISQKPSRDICQRGTSLTIQCQVDSQVTMMFWYRQQPGQSLTLIATANQGSEATYESGFVIDKFPISRPNLTFSTLTVSNMSPEDSSIYLCSVAGAGEGYGYTFGSGTRLTVV.

The chain recombines TRBV10-3 with TRBJ1-2; a possible D gene is TRBD1 (5 bases). CDR3 length equals 12 residues. Germline CDR1 reads ENHRY; CDR2 reads SYGVKD. V gave up 10 bases and J gave up 2 bases, with 11 bases separating them. For the CDR3, the DNA is TGTGCCACCGGGACCCTAAACTATGGCTACACCTTC. It translates to CATGTLNYGYTF.

Concerning this clonotype itself: One end of the junction is discordant with germline, which a read error may explain. The rearrangement joins TRBV15 to TRBJ1-6; D is undetermined. The germline CDR1 and CDR2 sequences are LNHNV and YYDKDF (reference sequence). The CDR3 runs 14 residues. The DNA of the CDR3 is TGCGCCACCAGCAGAGAGATTGGTAATTCACCCCTCCACTTT. Translating gives CATSREIGNSPLHF.

This clonotype was picked up many times. V gene TRBV5-8 combines with J gene TRBJ2-7; 12 nucleotides agree with TRBD2. Germline trimming cut 0 bases from V and 2 bases from J; bases unmatched to any gene: 3. CDR1 and CDR2 from the germline V gene are SGHTS and YDEGEE. The length of the CDR3 is 16 residues. The CDR3 nucleotides are TGTGCCAGCAGCTTGGGACTAGCGGGGGCTACCTACGAGCAGTACTTC. Translating gives CASSLGLAGATYEQYF.

The chain links TRBV15 to TRBJ2-7; D unclear. The CDR3 contains 14 residues. Germline assignment: CDR1 LNHNV and CDR2 YYDKDF (reference sequence). The ends were cut back, 3 bases at V and 6 bases at J, with 15 bases in the middle. The CDR3 sequence is CATSSGSPAGEQYF. The CDR3 region has the DNA TGTGCCACCAGCAGTGGTAGTCCGGCTGGCGAGCAGTACTTC. Using reference TRBV15 and TRBJ2-7 for the parts outside the CDR3, the full variable domain is DAMVIQNPRYQVTQFGKPVTLSCSQTLNHNVMYWYQQKSSQAPKLLFHYYDKDFNNEADTPDNFQSRRPNTSFCFLDIRSPGLGDTAMYLCATSSGSPAGEQYFGPGTRLTVT.

This clonotype was observed at least ten times. V usage is TRBV20-1 and J usage is TRBJ2-5; D remains unclear. The germline V gene has CDR1 DFQATT and CDR2 SNEGSKA (reference sequence). CDR3 length: 15 residues. V dropped 0 bases and J dropped 3 bases, with 14 bases sitting between them. The CDR3 here is CSARDTRLDEETQYF. The CDR3 nucleotides are TGCAGTGCTAGAGATACCCGCTTAGATGAAGAGACCCAGTACTTC.

The V gene is TRBV7-2, the J gene TRBJ2-6; perhaps TRBD2 as D (5 bases). Trimming shortened V by 1 base and J by 12 bases, and 13 bases separated the two germline ends. Germline loops: CDR1 SGHTA, CDR2 FQGNSA. This CDR3 is built from 14 residues. As DNA, the CDR3 is TGTGCCAGCAGCTTAGTTGAGGCGGGCATCGTCCTGACTTTC. Amino acids: CASSLVEAGIVLTF.

The rearrangement uses TRBV6-5 and TRBJ2-6, with D unresolved. The V and J ends lost 6 bases and 3 bases respectively, with 9 bases between them. Germline CDR1 is MNHEY and CDR2 is SVGAGI. CDR3 length: 14 amino acids. The CDR3 bases are TGTGCCAGCAGCCCTCGGAATGGGGCCAACGTCCTGACTTTC. It translates to CASSPRNGANVLTF.

This clonotype was detected ten times or more. The chain links TRBV27 to TRBJ1-6; no reliable D call. Germline V lookup: CDR1 MNHEY, CDR2 SMNVEV (reference sequence). Trimming shortened V by 6 bases and J by 7 bases, and 16 bases separated the two germline ends. This CDR3 region has 15 residues. This chain's CDR3 is CASRTEQARNSPLHF. CDR3 coding DNA: TGTGCCAGCAGGACTGAGCAGGCAAGGAATTCACCCCTCCACTTT.

The chain is built from TRBV3-1 and TRBJ1-4, with D possibly being TRBD1 (6 bases). Germline CDR1 and CDR2: LGHDT and YNNKEL (reference sequence). V shed 2 bases and J shed 4 bases, with 14 bases lying between them. The CDR3 extends over 16 amino acids. CDR3 amino acids: CASSQQGTGNNEKLFF. Here the CDR3 DNA reads TGTGCCAGCAGCCAACAGGGGACGGGGAATAATGAAAAACTGTTTTTT.

The table lists this clonotype with many counts. The CDR3 DNA follows: TGTGCCAGCAGCTCCAACCAGGACGGTGAAGCTTTCTTT. Its translation is CASSSNQDGEAFF. This sequence joins TRBV7-3 and TRBJ1-1; D remains unclear. Germline CDR1 SGHTA, CDR2 FQGTGA. V lost 4 bases and J 7 bases, leaving 13 bases between the germline ends. The length of the CDR3 is 13 residues.

This clonotype was observed many times. The gene calls are TRBV5-1 and TRBJ2-7; TRBD1 aligns across 7 bases. This CDR3 is 16 amino acids long. Unmatched junction bases numbered 13, after V lost 4 bases and J lost 3 bases. CDR1 SGHRS and CDR2 YFSETQ come from the germline V gene. Written as DNA, the CDR3 is TGCGCCAGCAGCCCGGCGACAGGGTGGAATAACTACGAGCAGTACTTC. Residues: CASSPATGWNNYEQYF.

This clonotype was picked up many times. The genes are TRBV20-1 and TRBJ1-5; D gene uncertain. The CDR3 has 14 amino acids. V lost 5 bases and J lost 0, with 11 bases in between. Germline CDR1 DFQATT, CDR2 SNEGSKA (reference sequence). CDR3 in DNA: TGCAGTGCTCTGACAAGCCTTAGCAATCAGCCCCAGCATTTT. Translated, it gives CSALTSLSNQPQHF.

This clonotype was counted only a few times. CDR3 bases: TGTGCCAGCAGCGTCGGCAGGGAAGAGACCCAGTACTTC. Protein: CASSVGREETQYF. This chain links TRBV9 with TRBJ2-5; D possibly corresponds to TRBD1 (5 bases). V was shortened by 2 bases and J by 3 bases, with 8 bases between the two germline ends. CDR3 size: 13 residues. CDR1 is SGDLS and CDR2 is YYNGEE in the germline V gene.

The chain is built from TRBV20-1 and TRBJ1-2; D possibly corresponds to TRBD1 (5 bases). In germline, CDR1 is DFQATT, CDR2 SNEGSKA (reference sequence). With 0 bases removed from V and 1 base from J, the gap between germline ends came to 9 bases. This CDR3 comprises 14 residues. CDR3 sequence (DNA): TGCAGTGCTAGAGATTTGAGGGGTAACTATGGCTACACCTTC. It yields the protein CSARDLRGNYGYTF.

This clonotype occurred once. This sequence joins TRBV20-1 and TRBJ1-1; no clear D. The V gene's germline CDR1 is DFQATT and CDR2 SNEGSKA (reference sequence). Trimming removed 3 bases from V and 10 bases from J, with 12 bases in between. CDR3 length equals 11 residues. The CDR3 loop is CSARESLRAFF. The CDR3 DNA reads as TGCAGTGCTAGGGAATCCTTGCGAGCTTTCTTT.

This clonotype was detected a few times. The V call is TRBV27, the J call TRBJ2-5, with D perhaps matching TRBD1 (8 bases). This CDR3 contains 15 residues. V lost 0 bases, J lost 5 bases, and 13 bases lay in between. Germline-derived CDR1 and CDR2 are MNHEY and SMNVEV (reference sequence). As DNA, the CDR3 is TGTGCCAGCAGTTTATCCAGGGGGCGGGGGGAGACCCAGTACTTC. This sequence encodes CASSLSRGRGETQYF.

This clonotype was seen a few times. The chain employs TRBV28 and TRBJ1-1; no clear D gene. Trimming pared 2 bases from V and 3 bases from J, leaving 13 bases between. Germline V gene data show CDR1 as MDHEN and CDR2 as SYDVKM. The CDR3 sequence is 15 residues long. CDR3 residues: CASSLRVEGYTEAFF. In nucleotides, the CDR3 is TGTGCCAGCAGTTTAAGAGTTGAGGGTTACACTGAAGCTTTCTTT.

The V call is TRBV5-1, the J call TRBJ2-7; maybe TRBD2 (6 bases). The germline CDR1 and CDR2 sequences are SGHRS and YFSETQ. The ends were cut back, 7 bases at V and 5 bases at J, with 16 bases in the middle. This CDR3 contains 13 residues. This CDR3 reads CASASGGANEQYF. The CDR3, as DNA: TGCGCCAGCGCATCCGGGGGAGCGAACGAGCAGTACTTC.

With respect to this clonotype: At one end, the junction sequence differs from germline, possibly due to a read error. V gene TRBV20-1 combines with J gene TRBJ2-6; TRBD1 agrees at 9 bases. Germline V CDR1 and CDR2: DFQATT, SNEGSKA (reference sequence). The CDR3 is 15 amino acids. DNA of the CDR3: TGCAGTGCTAGAGACGATAGGACAGGGGCCAACGTCTTGACTTTC. This translates into CSARDDRTGANVLTF.

At least ten counts were recorded for this clonotype. The J gene is TRBJ2-6, the V gene TRBV5-6; D gene ambiguous. This CDR3 is 14 amino acids long. The ends were cut back, 0 bases at V and 3 bases at J, with 4 bases in the middle. Germline-derived CDR1 and CDR2 are SGHDT and YYEEEE. DNA of the CDR3: TGTGCCAGCAGCTTGGTGCGTGGGGCCAACGTCCTGACTTTC. It specifies CASSLVRGANVLTF.

This clonotype was found a few times. The chain links TRBV25-1 to TRBJ2-7; TRBD1 matches 8 bases. The germline V gene has CDR1 MGHDK and CDR2 SYGVNS. V lost 4 bases and J lost 3; bases outside the gene matches: 2. The CDR3 is 13 residues long. This CDR3 is CASSATGGYEQYF. The CDR3 region has the DNA TGTGCCAGCAGTGCAACAGGGGGCTACGAGCAGTACTTC.

In regard to this clonotype: A single base separates this from a much larger clone, so it may be a read error. CDR3 nucleotide sequence: TGTGCCAGCAGCCCTCTGGTAGCGGGACAAGAGACCCAGCACTTC. It specifies CASSPLVAGQETQHF. The rearrangement links TRBV3-1 to TRBJ2-5; 8 positions match TRBD2. The CDR3 consists of 15 residues. The V gene's germline CDR1 is LGHDT and CDR2 YNNKEL (reference sequence).

This clonotype has at least ten counts. The chain couples TRBV20-1 to TRBJ2-5, with 7 bases identical to TRBD2. Germline lookup yields CDR1 DFQATT and CDR2 SNEGSKA (reference sequence). This CDR3 comprises 12 residues. Unmatched junction bases numbered 3, after V lost 3 bases and J lost 5 bases. In nucleotides, the CDR3 is TGCAGTGCTAGCCGGGGGGTGGAGACCCAGTACTTC. The encoded protein is CSASRGVETQYF.

This sequence joins TRBV4-2 and TRBJ2-7; D remains ambiguous. There are 12 residues in the CDR3. Germline loops: CDR1 LGHNA, CDR2 YNFKEQ. V dropped 0 bases and J dropped 7 bases, with 7 bases sitting between them. As DNA, the CDR3 is TGTGCCAGCAGCCAAGAAGGCTGGGAGCAGTACTTC. Translating it yields CASSQEGWEQYF.